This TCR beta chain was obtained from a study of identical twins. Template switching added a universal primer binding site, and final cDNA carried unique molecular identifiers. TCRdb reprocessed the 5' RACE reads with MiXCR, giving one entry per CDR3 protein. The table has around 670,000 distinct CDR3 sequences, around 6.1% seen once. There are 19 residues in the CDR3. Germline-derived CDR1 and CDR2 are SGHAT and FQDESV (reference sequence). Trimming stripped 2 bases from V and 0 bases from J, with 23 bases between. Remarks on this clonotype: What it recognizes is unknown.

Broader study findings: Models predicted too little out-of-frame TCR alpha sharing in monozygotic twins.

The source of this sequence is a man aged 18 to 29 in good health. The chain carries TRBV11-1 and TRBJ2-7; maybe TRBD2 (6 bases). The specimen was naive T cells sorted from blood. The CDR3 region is CASSLRGLASPTHSYEQYF. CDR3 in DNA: TGTGCCAGCAGCTTAAGGGGTCTAGCGTCTCCGACCCACTCCTACGAGCAGTACTTC. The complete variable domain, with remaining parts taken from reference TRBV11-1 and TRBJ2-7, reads EAEVAQSPRYKITEKSQAVAFWCDPISGHATLYWYRQILGQGPELLVQFQDESVVDDSQLPKDRFSAERLKGVDSTLKIQPAELGDSAMYLCASSLRGLASPTHSYEQYFGPGTRLTVT.